A single sample gave rise to the 30 T cell receptor beta chains below, sequenced in a study of T cell repertoires in cytomegalovirus infection. TCRdb processed the reads anew with MiXCR; each CDR3 protein has one entry. In the table there are 200,000 or so distinct CDR3 sequences, under 25% of which are singletons. The sample was PBMCs. The receptors shown here come from a human donor in good health (CMV status not recorded). Some clones in this sample may be carry-over from other donors' samples.

Points on this clonotype: This clone may be a read error of a much larger clone one base away. The V gene is TRBV12-3 or TRBV12-4, the J gene TRBJ1-5; D perhaps matches TRBD1 (6 bases). There are 13 residues in the CDR3. CDR3 sequence (DNA): TGTGCCAGCAGTACCACAGGGAGGCAGCCCCAGCCTTTT. Protein sequence: CASSTTGRQPQPF.

The chain is built from TRBV28 and TRBJ1-2, with 9 bases lining up with TRBD1. Germline V gives CDR1 MDHEN, CDR2 SYDVKM. The V gene end was trimmed by 6 bases and the J gene end by 8 bases; junction bases not matched to a gene: 7. The CDR3 runs to 13 residues. The CDR3 DNA sequence: TGTGCCAGCAGGATGGACAGGGGAGAAGGCTACACCTTC. It specifies CASRMDRGEGYTF.

V gene TRBV12-3 or TRBV12-4 combines with J gene TRBJ2-1, with a tentative D call TRBD2 (5 bases). The CDR3 is 16 residues long. V lost 6 bases and J lost 7, with 22 bases in between. The CDR3 sequence is CASSDTGTSGGNEQFF. The CDR3 nucleotides are TGTGCCAGCAGCGATACCGGAACTAGTGGTGGTAATGAGCAGTTCTTC.

The gene calls are TRBV6-2 or TRBV6-3 and TRBJ2-7, with 7 bases fitting TRBD2. The CDR3 loop spans 14 amino acids. Looked up from germline, CDR1 is MNHEY and CDR2 is SVGEGT. The ends lost 10 bases at V and 4 bases at J; junction bases unmatched: 13. This CDR3 is CANRPKTSSYEQYF. The DNA for the CDR3 is TGTGCCAACAGACCGAAGACTAGCTCTTACGAGCAGTACTTC.

This clonotype showed up just a few times. This chain joins TRBV18 and TRBJ2-7; D may be TRBD1 (6 bases). The ends were cut back, 3 bases at V and 1 base at J, with 10 bases in the middle. The CDR3 totals 14 residues. The germline V gene encodes CDR1 KGHSH and CDR2 LQKENI. The CDR3 coding sequence is TGTGCCAGCTCACCGAAACAGGGATCCTACGAGCAGTACTTC. This gives the protein CASSPKQGSYEQYF.

This rearrangement joins TRBV6-2 or TRBV6-3 to TRBJ1-5; the D is unclear. Germline values: CDR1 MNHEY, CDR2 SVGEGT. The CDR3 totals 12 residues. With 8 bases removed from V and 2 bases from J, the gap between germline ends came to 7 bases. The CDR3 sequence is CASGGGNQPQHF. CDR3 DNA: TGTGCCAGCGGCGGGGGCAATCAGCCCCAGCATTTT.

In DNA form, the CDR3 reads TGTGCCAGCAGCGCTCAGGGGGACACTGAAGCTTTCTTT. Translation gives CASSAQGDTEAFF. This sequence joins TRBV11-1 and TRBJ1-1, with TRBD1 matching 7 bases. After removal of 5 bases from V and 3 bases from J, the junction contained 3 bases not matched to a gene. The CDR3 sequence is 13 residues long. Germline V gene sequence: CDR1 SGHAT, CDR2 FQDESV (reference sequence).

A few counts support this clonotype. The chain couples TRBV20-1 to TRBJ1-1; D remains ambiguous. CDR1 is DFQATT and CDR2 is SNEGSKA in the germline V gene (reference sequence). CDR3 length: 13 residues. With 2 bases removed from V and 2 bases from J, the gap between germline ends came to 9 bases. CDR3 residues: CSARSGPNTEAFF. The CDR3, as DNA: TGCAGTGCTAGATCTGGACCCAACACTGAAGCTTTCTTT.

The V and J genes are TRBV29-1 and TRBJ2-1, with D unclear. Germline V lookup: CDR1 SQVTM, CDR2 ANQGSEA. Trimming removed 1 base at V and 2 bases at J, with 9 bases between. This CDR3 region has 14 residues. In nucleotides, the CDR3 is TGCAGCGTTGAAGGGTCGAAAACCTACAATGAGCAGTTCTTC. Translation: CSVEGSKTYNEQFF.

The V gene is TRBV6-6, the J gene TRBJ2-7, with TRBD1 identical over 9 bases. The V and J ends lost 7 bases and 5 bases, in that order; junction bases with no gene match: 12. Germline V lookup: CDR1 MNHNY, CDR2 SVGAGI (reference sequence). The CDR3 is made up of 15 amino acids. Here the CDR3 DNA reads TGTGCCAGCAAGGGGCCGGGACAGGGTAACCACGAGCAGTACTTC. Translating it yields CASKGPGQGNHEQYF.

This clonotype was seen more than once but under ten times. V usage is TRBV5-1 and J usage is TRBJ1-2; TRBD1 aligns across 8 bases. This CDR3 is 14 amino acids long. Germline CDR1 and CDR2: SGHRS and YFSETQ. The trim removed 4 bases at V and 4 bases at J, leaving 6 bases unmatched. CDR3 nucleotide sequence: TGCGCCAGCAGCCTCGACAGGGGCGCCTATGGCTACACCTTC. As protein: CASSLDRGAYGYTF.

This clonotype was recorded at least ten times. CDR3 residues: CASSSGDRRNTEAFF. The CDR3 coding sequence is TGTGCCAGCAGCTCGGGGGACAGACGGAACACTGAAGCTTTCTTT. The chain uses TRBV11-2 and TRBJ1-1; 7 nucleotides align to TRBD1. Germline CDR1 reads SGHAT; CDR2 reads FQNNGV. The J segment lost 1 base and the V segment lost 4 bases, leaving 6 bases of the junction unmatched. CDR3 length: 15 residues.

This clonotype was recorded a few times. V is TRBV4-2 and J is TRBJ2-2; tentatively, D is TRBD1 or TRBD2 (5 bases each). The germline V gene encodes CDR1 LGHNA and CDR2 YNFKEQ. CDR3 size: 21 residues. V shed 0 bases and J shed 8 bases, with 31 bases lying between them. CDR3 residues: CASSQERITPGYYGAEGELFF. CDR3 nucleotide sequence: TGTGCCAGCAGCCAAGAACGGATCACCCCAGGGTATTACGGGGCGGAAGGGGAGCTGTTTTTT.

This clonotype appeared a few times. The chain couples TRBV3-1 to TRBJ2-3, with 8 bases lining up with TRBD1. The ends lost 5 bases at V and 4 bases at J; junction bases unmatched: 11. The CDR3 runs to 16 residues. Germline V gene lookup returns CDR1 LGHDT and CDR2 YNNKEL (reference sequence). The chain's CDR3 is CASSSRLDRVADTQYF. CDR3 sequence (DNA): TGTGCCAGCAGCTCACGTCTGGACAGGGTCGCAGATACGCAGTATTTT.

A few counts support this clonotype. V gene TRBV6-6 combines with J gene TRBJ2-1; the match to TRBD1 covers 8 bases. V lost 5 bases, J lost 7 bases, and 7 bases stayed unmatched. In germline, CDR1 is MNHNY, CDR2 SVGAGI (reference sequence). The CDR3 length is 14 residues. DNA for the CDR3: TGTGCCAGCAGTCACAGGGGGAGTAGGAATGAGCAGTTCTTC. Its translation is CASSHRGSRNEQFF.

The chain recombines TRBV7-3 with TRBJ2-2; D gene uncertain. The germline V gene encodes CDR1 SGHTA and CDR2 FQGTGA. The germline V and J ends were trimmed by 1 base and 1 base, with 4 bases remaining between them. The CDR3 spans 14 residues. This chain's CDR3 is CASSLNRNTGELFF. Written as DNA, the CDR3 is TGTGCCAGCAGCTTAAACAGGAACACCGGGGAGCTGTTTTTT.

This clonotype appeared a few times. The rearrangement uses TRBV12-3 or TRBV12-4 and TRBJ1-1, with D hard to call. Between the trimmed V and J ends, which lost 7 bases and 0 bases, there was a span of 12 bases. The CDR3 spans 14 residues. The CDR3 sequence: CASTFGYMNTEAFF. Written as DNA, the CDR3 is TGTGCCAGCACCTTCGGGTACATGAACACTGAAGCTTTCTTT.

The chain links TRBV2 to TRBJ2-5; unclear D gene. Trimming stripped 5 bases from V and 3 bases from J, with 7 bases between. The CDR3 consists of 12 residues. CDR1 is SNHLY, CDR2 FYNNEI, per germline. Here the CDR3 reads CASSTTEETQYF. The DNA for the CDR3 is TGTGCCAGCAGTACCACAGAAGAGACCCAGTACTTC.

DNA for the CDR3: TGCAGCGTTGAGGTGCGGGGGTATGGCTACACCTTC. This gives the protein CSVEVRGYGYTF. This chain joins TRBV29-1 and TRBJ1-2; D may be TRBD1 (5 bases). The germline gives CDR1 SQVTM, CDR2 ANQGSEA. The CDR3 loop spans 12 amino acids. V gave up 3 bases and J gave up 5 bases, with 10 bases separating them. The full variable domain, rest sourced from reference TRBV29-1 and TRBJ1-2, is SAVISQKPSRDICQRGTSLTIQCQVDSQVTMMFWYRQQPGQSLTLIATANQGSEATYESGFVIDKFPISRPNLTFSTLTVSNMSPEDSSIYLCSVEVRGYGYTFGSGTRLTVV.

The chain couples TRBV5-6 to TRBJ2-5; 9 bases agree with TRBD2. The CDR3 spans 16 residues. J gave up 5 bases and V 4 bases, and 12 bases lay outside the gene matches. Germline assignment: CDR1 SGHDT and CDR2 YYEEEE. The CDR3 bases are TGTGCCAGCAGCCGGCGGGGGAGGAGCGGGGGGGAGACCCAGTACTTC. It codes for CASSRRGRSGGETQYF.

This chain joins TRBV29-1 and TRBJ2-5; 7 bases fit TRBD1. The J segment lost 2 bases and the V segment lost 7 bases, leaving 4 bases of the junction unmatched. CDR3 length equals 12 residues. Looked up from germline, CDR1 is SQVTM and CDR2 is ANQGSEA. CDR3 protein: CSAEGQQETQYF. The DNA for the CDR3 is TGCAGCGCCGAGGGACAGCAAGAGACCCAGTACTTC.

The V gene is TRBV5-3, the J gene TRBJ2-1; 10 positions agree with TRBD2. TRBV5-3 falls under the ORF class, with uncertain function. V shed 8 bases and J 8 bases; nucleotides not matched to a gene: 13. The CDR3 runs 15 residues. Here the CDR3 reads CASSVVSGGWDEQFF. In DNA form, the CDR3 reads TGTGCCAGCAGCGTAGTTAGCGGGGGGTGGGATGAGCAGTTCTTC.

The rearrangement uses TRBV19 and TRBJ2-1; TRBD2 agrees at 10 bases. The CDR3 has 20 amino acids. Germline assignment: CDR1 LNHDA and CDR2 SQIVND (reference sequence). The ends lost 4 bases at V and 4 bases at J; junction bases unmatched: 19. DNA for the CDR3: TGTGCCAGTAGTAACCCCATGCTAGCGGGAGCTGCGTCGTCGTACAATGAGCAGTTCTTC. Translating it yields CASSNPMLAGAASSYNEQFF.

This clonotype has only a few counts. The V call is TRBV6-1, the J call TRBJ1-1; possibly TRBD1 for D (6 bases). The CDR3 has 15 amino acids. Germline CDR1 is MNHNS and CDR2 is SASEGT. Trimming removed 6 bases at V and 4 bases at J, with 18 bases between. CDR3 nucleotide sequence: TGTGCCAGCAGACAGGGTCGGGATTATATCACTGAAGCTTTCTTT. Encoded protein: CASRQGRDYITEAFF.

This chain uses TRBV12-3 or TRBV12-4 with TRBJ2-4; D is possibly TRBD1 (6 bases). Trimming shortened V by 2 bases and J by 1 base, and 12 bases separated the two germline ends. The CDR3 loop spans 16 amino acids. The chain's CDR3 is CASSLSRQGAKNIQYF. The CDR3 DNA sequence: TGTGCCAGCAGTTTATCCCGGCAGGGGGCCAAAAACATTCAGTACTTC.

The chain uses TRBV7-4 and TRBJ1-1, with 7 nucleotides matching TRBD1. Germline V gives CDR1 SGHVT, CDR2 SQSDAQ. This CDR3 is built from 15 residues. V was clipped by 5 bases and J by 1 base; unmatched bases: 7. The CDR3 here is CASSTMGQKNTEAFF. The CDR3 region has the DNA TGTGCCAGCAGCACCATGGGACAGAAGAACACTGAAGCTTTCTTT.

This clonotype was detected a few times. This chain links TRBV7-8 with TRBJ1-5; a weak D match, TRBD1 (5 bases). V shed 1 base and J shed 2 bases, with 18 bases lying between them. This CDR3 comprises 18 residues. Germline assignment: CDR1 SGHVS and CDR2 FQNEAQ. CDR3 loop: CASSLGRRGTPGNQPQHF. CDR3 coding DNA: TGTGCCAGCAGCTTAGGACGCCGTGGGACGCCGGGCAATCAGCCCCAGCATTTT.

The chain carries TRBV28 and TRBJ2-1, with D maybe TRBD1 (6 bases). CDR3 length: 12 amino acids. Germline loops: CDR1 MDHEN, CDR2 SYDVKM. The V gene lost 8 bases and the J gene lost 9 bases, with 14 bases spanning the gap. Here the CDR3 reads CASLKVGGEQFF. The CDR3 coding sequence is TGTGCCAGCCTAAAGGTAGGGGGTGAGCAGTTCTTC.

This clonotype was counted between two and nine times. The chain is built from TRBV2 and TRBJ2-7; D is undetermined. Germline CDR1 SNHLY, CDR2 FYNNEI. Trimming pared 8 bases from V and 4 bases from J, leaving 12 bases between. The CDR3 has 12 amino acids. CDR3 in DNA: TGTGCCAGCGGCGGCTGGCAATACGAGCAGTACTTC. It specifies CASGGWQYEQYF. Full variable domain (missing parts from reference TRBV2 and TRBJ2-7): EPEVTQTPSHQVTQMGQEVILRCVPISNHLYFYWYRQILGQKVEFLVSFYNNEISEKSEIFDDQFSVERPDGSNFTLKIRSTKLEDSAMYFCASGGWQYEQYFGPGTRLTVT.

In this sample, this clonotype turned up a few times. The CDR3 sequence: CAISEAGSPQQPQHF. The CDR3, as DNA: TGTGCCATCAGTGAGGCGGGATCGCCCCAGCAGCCCCAGCATTTT. The rearrangement uses TRBV10-3 and TRBJ1-5; the D is unclear. The CDR3 runs 15 residues. CDR1 ENHRY and CDR2 SYGVKD come from the germline V gene. The V gene lost 2 bases and the J gene lost 7 bases, with 15 bases spanning the gap.